The 16 T cell receptor delta chains reported below all come from one sample, sequenced in a study of γδ T cells in repeated Plasmodium falciparum infection. Vgamma9/Vdelta2+ and Vdelta2-negative gammadelta T cells were flow-sorted from PBMC for bulk sequencing. TCRdb redid the clone calls on the multiplex PCR reads with CATT. Here the sample spans around 46,000 delta-chain clones, about 1.5% being singletons. Material: gamma-delta T cells from blood. The receptor source for this set is a pool of human donors (malaria-infected and uninfected, not separated).

The chain links TRDV1 to TRDJ1; TRDD3 agrees at 9 bases. No J gene is reported in TCRdb; it was inferred here by comparing the DNA with germline. Germline V lookup: CDR1 TSWWSYY, CDR2 QGS. This CDR3 spans 19 amino acids. Unmatched junction bases numbered 19, after V lost 2 bases and J lost 6 bases. In DNA form, the CDR3 reads TGTGCTCTTGGGGAAAAGACGTACCTGGGCCTACTGGGGGACTATAAACTCATCTTT. Its protein product is CALGEKTYLGLLGDYKLIF.

This clone came up a few times. J is TRDJ1 and V is TRDV1, with 11 bases identical to TRDD3. TCRdb gives no J gene; it was assigned here by matching the DNA to germline. CDR3 length: 22 residues. V shed 1 base, J shed 4 bases, and the junction held 23 bases outside the gene matches. CDR1 is TSWWSYY, CDR2 QGS, per germline. CDR3: CALGERSAFPILGDRWNDKLIF. CDR3 DNA sequence: TGTGCTCTTGGGGAACGGTCGGCCTTCCCCATACTGGGGGATAGGTGGAACGATAAACTCATCTTT.

This clone showed up just a few times. TCRdb lists the protein of a much larger clone for this DNA, which differs at residue 15, so this is likely a read error; the protein given here is translated from the DNA itself. The chain employs TRDV1 and TRDJ3; D might be TRDD3 (5 bases). Per germline, CDR1 TSWWSYY and CDR2 QGS. The CDR3 covers 20 residues. The CDR3 bases are TGTGCTCTTGGGGGCCGACCAAGACCTGAGCGGTCCTGGGACGCCCGACAGATGTTTTTC. Translating it yields CALGGRPRPERSWDARQMFF.

This clone was detected only a few times. This likely came from a read error, as a far larger clone is one base away. Other DNA sequences of this sample code for an identical CDR3. The rearrangement joins TRDV1 to TRDJ1, with 7 bases matching TRDD3. No J gene is reported in TCRdb; it was inferred here by comparing the DNA with germline. The CDR3 runs to 24 residues. Germline CDR1 reads TSWWSYY; CDR2 reads QGS. The CDR3 protein is CALGEGEGTVIPVLGIACTDKLIF. CDR3 nucleotide sequence: TGTGCCCTTGGGGAAGGGGAAGGAACGGTCATTCCAGTACTGGGGATTGCCTGCACCGATAAACTCATCTTT.

This clone was counted many times. This chain uses TRAV36/DV7 with TRDJ1; 8 bases map to TRDD3. Looked up from germline, CDR1 is VTNFRS and CDR2 is LTSSGIE (reference sequence). CDR3 length: 18 residues. Trimming cost V 3 bases and J 7 bases; bases outside gene matches: 23. CDR3 loop: CAVVPGPSLLGGLLKLIF. The CDR3 bases are TGTGCTGTGGTACCCGGACCCAGTCTACTGGGGGGCCTTCTTAAACTCATCTTT.

In this sample, this clone turned up many times. TCRdb's entry gives the protein of a much larger clone, which mismatches this DNA's translation at residue 20, likely from a read error; the protein reported here is translated from the DNA. The chain combines TRDV1 with TRDJ1; TRDD3 matches at 11 bases. The CDR3 sequence is 25 residues long. Germline CDR1 reads TSWWSYY; CDR2 reads QGS. V lost 2 bases to trimming and J lost 3 bases; unmatched junction nucleotides: 32. CDR3 protein: CALGEVPKRSPRIMGDTRPADKLIF. CDR3 coding DNA: TGTGCTCTTGGGGAAGTGCCTAAACGGAGTCCCCGGATCATGGGGGATACGCGTCCAGCCGATAAACTCATCTTT.

About this clone: At residue 8, TCRdb's protein disagrees with the DNA translation; the protein shown here derives from the DNA. CDR3 region: CACDPLMSLGDRTVIF. The CDR3 DNA follows: TGTGCCTGTGATCCCTTAATGAGTCTGGGGGATCGCACTGTCATCTTT. The gene calls are TRDV2 and TRDJ1; TRDD3 matches at 9 bases. After removal of 4 bases from V and 12 bases from J, the junction contained 20 bases not matched to a gene. In germline, CDR1 is GEAIGNYY, CDR2 EKD. The CDR3 contains 16 residues.

This clone was detected only a few times. TCRdb has a much larger clone's protein, which differs at residue 8 from the translation of this DNA, likely because of a read error; what is shown is the protein translated from the DNA. CDR3 nucleotide sequence: TGTGCTCTTGGGGAACTACCTGATTTCTGGGGGTCCCATTATCACACCGATAAACTCATCTTT. This gives the protein CALGELPDFWGSHYHTDKLIF. This sequence joins TRDV1 and TRDJ1; 7 nucleotides line up with TRDD3. CDR3 size: 21 residues. From germline, CDR1 is TSWWSYY and CDR2 QGS. The V gene end was trimmed by 0 bases and the J gene end by 0 bases; junction bases not matched to a gene: 19.

Only a few counts were recorded for this clone. A much larger clone lies one base from this, so it may be a read error. The rearrangement uses TRDV1 and TRDJ1; 7 bases are a match to TRDD3. The CDR3 totals 17 residues. Per the germline V gene, CDR1 is TSWWSYY and CDR2 is QGS. Unmatched junction bases numbered 17, after V lost 1 base and J lost 9 bases. Here the CDR3 reads CALGERFLRGDEAQLIF. The CDR3 bases are TGTGCTCTTGGGGAACGGTTCCTTCGGGGGGATGAGGCGCAACTCATCTTT.

In this sample, this clone turned up a few times. A far larger clone lies a single base away; this is likely a read error. Additional DNA sequences in this sample encode the identical CDR3. CDR3 in amino acids: CALGEQGGSTGGYEVFSSWDTRQMFF. Written as DNA, the CDR3 is TGTGCTCTTGGGGAACAGGGGGGGAGTACCGGGGGATACGAAGTATTTTCCTCCTGGGACACCCGACAGATGTTTTTC. The chain couples TRDV1 to TRDJ3, with 10 positions matching TRDD3. Here the J gene was assigned by germline matching of the DNA, as TCRdb has none. V shed 1 base and J 0 bases; nucleotides not matched to a gene: 24. The CDR3 runs 26 residues. Germline V CDR1 and CDR2: TSWWSYY, QGS.

This clone was detected ten times or more. V is TRDV1 and J is TRDJ1; TRDD3 matches 11 bases. Trimming took 3 bases from V and 0 from J; bases not matched to a gene: 21. From germline, CDR1 is TSWWSYY and CDR2 QGS. The CDR3 extends over 22 amino acids. In DNA, the CDR3 is TGTGCTCTTGGGGACCACCTATTCCCGCACTGGGGGATAAAATGGCACACCGATAAACTCATCTTT. This encodes CALGDHLFPHWGIKWHTDKLIF.

This clone turned up a few times. This likely stems from a read error, as it lies one base from a far larger clone. Within the sample, other DNA sequences also encode this same CDR3. The V and J genes are TRDV2 and TRDJ1; 7 bases agree with TRDD3. Since TCRdb gives no J gene, matching the DNA to germline was used here to assign it. This CDR3 is built from 21 residues. The germline V gene has CDR1 GEAIGNYY and CDR2 EKD. V was pared by 3 bases and J by 0 bases, with 24 bases of the junction left unmatched. In DNA, the CDR3 is TGTGCCTGTGACCTAATTTGGGAGATTGGGAGGGGCTGGGGGTACACCGATAAACTCATCTTT. Amino acids: CACDLIWEIGRGWGYTDKLIF.

In its sample, this clone was seen many times. The rearrangement joins TRDV1 to TRDJ1; 9 bases agree with TRDD3. Losses at the gene ends were 0 bases for V and 3 bases for J; bases not matched to a gene: 14. The germline V gene has CDR1 TSWWSYY and CDR2 QGS. This CDR3 region has 19 residues. The CDR3 DNA follows: TGTGCTCTTGGGGAACTTTATCATCCGACCGGGGGATACCCCGATAAACTCATCTTT. Translating it yields CALGELYHPTGGYPDKLIF.

This clone was seen repeatedly, ten times or more. J is TRDJ1 and V is TRDV2, with 10 positions matching TRDD3. Germline V CDR1 and CDR2: GEAIGNYY, EKD. CDR3 length: 16 amino acids. Losses at the gene ends were 6 bases for V and 1 base for J; bases not matched to a gene: 10. The CDR3 loop reads CACKGLGDTATDKLIF. DNA of the CDR3: TGTGCCTGTAAGGGTTTGGGGGATACAGCCACCGATAAACTCATCTTT.

Concerning this clone: TCRdb's protein, taken from a much larger clone, differs from this DNA's translation at residue 3, likely owing to a read error; the protein displayed comes from the DNA. The CDR3 bases are TGTGCCCGTGACACCCTTACTGGGGGATACCCCGATAAACTCATCTTT. The encoded protein is CARDTLTGGYPDKLIF. The chain uses TRDV2 and TRDJ1; 12 nucleotides match TRDD3. Germline V gives CDR1 GEAIGNYY, CDR2 EKD. The CDR3 is 16 residues long.

Points on this clone: With only one base between it and a far larger clone, this is likely a read error. This specimen includes other DNA sequences encoding the same CDR3. The chain uses TRDV1 and TRDJ1; D might be TRDD3 (5 bases). Since TCRdb gives no J gene, matching the DNA to germline was used here to assign it. The CDR3 length is 24 residues. Per the germline V gene, CDR1 is TSWWSYY and CDR2 is QGS. The germline V and J ends were trimmed by 1 base and 5 bases, with 41 bases remaining between them. The chain's CDR3 is CALGEPVMIALQYWLWTGTDKLIF. Here the CDR3 DNA reads TGTGCTCTTGGGGAACCGGTAATGATCGCCCTCCAGTACTGGTTATGGACCGGGACTGATAAACTCATCTTT.